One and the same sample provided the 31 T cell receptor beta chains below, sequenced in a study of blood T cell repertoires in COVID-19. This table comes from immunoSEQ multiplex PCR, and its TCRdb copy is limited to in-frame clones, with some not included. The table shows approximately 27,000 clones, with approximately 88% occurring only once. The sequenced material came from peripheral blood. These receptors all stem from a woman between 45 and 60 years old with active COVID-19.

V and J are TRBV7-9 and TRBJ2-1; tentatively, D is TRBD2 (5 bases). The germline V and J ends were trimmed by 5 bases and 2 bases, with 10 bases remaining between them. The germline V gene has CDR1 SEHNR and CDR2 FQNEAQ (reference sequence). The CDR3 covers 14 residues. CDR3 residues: CASSLSGTYNEQFF. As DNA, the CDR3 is TGTGCCAGCAGCCTGAGCGGAACCTACAATGAGCAGTTCTTC.

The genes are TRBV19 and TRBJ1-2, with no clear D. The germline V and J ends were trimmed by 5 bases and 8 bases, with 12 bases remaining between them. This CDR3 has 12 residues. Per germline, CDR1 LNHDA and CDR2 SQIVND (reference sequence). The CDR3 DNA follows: TGTGCCAGTAGTGCCCCGGCAGGCGGCTACACCTTC. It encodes CASSAPAGGYTF. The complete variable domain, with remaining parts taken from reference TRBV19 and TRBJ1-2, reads DGGITQSPKYLFRKEGQNVTLSCEQNLNHDAMYWYRQDPGQGLRLIYYSQIVNDFQKGDIAEGYSVSREKKESFPLTVTSAQKNPTAFYLCASSAPAGGYTFGSGTRLTVV.

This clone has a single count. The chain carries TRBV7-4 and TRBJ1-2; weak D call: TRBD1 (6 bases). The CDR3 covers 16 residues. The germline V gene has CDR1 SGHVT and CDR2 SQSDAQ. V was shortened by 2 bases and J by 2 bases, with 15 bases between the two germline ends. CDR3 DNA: TGTGCCAGCAGCTTATTGCCGGGGACACCAAACTATGGCTACACCTTC. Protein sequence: CASSLLPGTPNYGYTF.

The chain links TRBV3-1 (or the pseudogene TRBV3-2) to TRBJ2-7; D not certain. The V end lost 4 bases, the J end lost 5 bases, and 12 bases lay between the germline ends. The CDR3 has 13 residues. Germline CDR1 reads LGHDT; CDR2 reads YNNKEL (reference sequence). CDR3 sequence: CASSRPPVDEQYF. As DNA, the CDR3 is TGTGCCAGCAGCCGTCCCCCTGTCGACGAGCAGTACTTC.

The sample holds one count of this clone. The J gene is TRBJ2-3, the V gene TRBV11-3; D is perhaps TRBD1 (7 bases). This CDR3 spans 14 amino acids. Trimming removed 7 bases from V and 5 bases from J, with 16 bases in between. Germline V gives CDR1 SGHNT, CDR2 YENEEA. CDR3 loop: CASTGRGVRDTQYF. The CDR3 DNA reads TGTGCCAGCACGGGCAGGGGGGTGAGAGATACGCAGTATTTT.

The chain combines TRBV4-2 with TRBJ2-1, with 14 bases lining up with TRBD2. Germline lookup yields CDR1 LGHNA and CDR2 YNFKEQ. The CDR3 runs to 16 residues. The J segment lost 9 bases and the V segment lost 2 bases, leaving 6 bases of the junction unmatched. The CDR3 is CASSQWGTSGSTEQFF. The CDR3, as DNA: TGTGCCAGCAGCCAATGGGGGACTAGCGGGAGCACTGAGCAGTTCTTC.

CDR3 sequence: CASSQAGGVADTQYF. Here the CDR3 DNA reads TGTGCCAGCAGCCAAGCGGGAGGGGTAGCAGATACGCAGTATTTT. V and J are TRBV4-2 and TRBJ2-3, with TRBD2 matching over 8 bases. Germline V CDR1 and CDR2: LGHNA, YNFKEQ. The CDR3 length is 15 residues. With V trimmed by 1 base and J by 4 bases, 4 bases remained unmatched.

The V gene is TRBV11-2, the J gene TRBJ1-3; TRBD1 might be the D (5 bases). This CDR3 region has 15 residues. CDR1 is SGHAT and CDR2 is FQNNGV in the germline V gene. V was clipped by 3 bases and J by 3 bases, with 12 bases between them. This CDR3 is CASSFARDYGNTIYF. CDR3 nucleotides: TGTGCCAGCAGCTTCGCCAGGGATTATGGAAACACCATATATTTT.

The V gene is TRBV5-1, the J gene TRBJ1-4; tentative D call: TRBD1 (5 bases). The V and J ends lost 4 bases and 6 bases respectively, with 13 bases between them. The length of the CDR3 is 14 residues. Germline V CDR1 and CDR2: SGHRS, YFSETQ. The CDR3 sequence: CASSPTGGDEKLFF. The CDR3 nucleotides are TGCGCCAGCAGCCCGACGGGGGGTGATGAAAAACTGTTTTTT.

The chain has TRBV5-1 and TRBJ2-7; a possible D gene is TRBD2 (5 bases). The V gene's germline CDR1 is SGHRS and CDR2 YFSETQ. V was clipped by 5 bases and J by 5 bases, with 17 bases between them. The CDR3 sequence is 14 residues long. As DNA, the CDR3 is TGCGCCAGCAGAGAGTGGGGAGCGGCAAACGAGCAGTACTTC. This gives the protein CASREWGAANEQYF. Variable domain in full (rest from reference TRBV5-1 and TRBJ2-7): KAGVTQTPRYLIKTRGQQVTLSCSPISGHRSVSWYQQTPGQGLQFLFEYFSETQRNKGNFPGRFSGRQFSNSRSEMNVSTLELGDSALYLCASREWGAANEQYFGPGTRLTVT.

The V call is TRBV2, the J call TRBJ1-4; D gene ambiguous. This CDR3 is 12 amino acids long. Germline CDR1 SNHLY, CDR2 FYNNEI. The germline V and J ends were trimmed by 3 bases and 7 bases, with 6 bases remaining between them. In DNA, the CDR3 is TGTGCCAGCAGTGAGGTCGGTGAAAAACTGTTTTTT. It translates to CASSEVGEKLFF.

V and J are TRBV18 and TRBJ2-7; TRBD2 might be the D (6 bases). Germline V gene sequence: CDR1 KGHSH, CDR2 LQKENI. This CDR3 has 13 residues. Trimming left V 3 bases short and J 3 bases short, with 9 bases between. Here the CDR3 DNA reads TGTGCCAGCTCACCCCTCGGGGGCTACGAGCAGTACTTC. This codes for CASSPLGGYEQYF.

The CDR3, as DNA: TGTGCCAGCAGTTACCCCGAACTAGCGGGATCCCCGGCGGATACGCAGTATTTT. This sequence encodes CASSYPELAGSPADTQYF. The V and J genes are TRBV6-2 or TRBV6-3 and TRBJ2-3, with 10 nucleotides matching TRBD2. This CDR3 is 18 amino acids long. V dropped 2 bases and J dropped 6; count of bases not matched to a gene: 14. Germline V gives CDR1 MNHEY, CDR2 SVGEGT.

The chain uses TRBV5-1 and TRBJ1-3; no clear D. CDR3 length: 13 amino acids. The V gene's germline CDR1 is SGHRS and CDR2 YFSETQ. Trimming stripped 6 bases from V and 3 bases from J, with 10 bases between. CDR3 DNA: TGCGCCAGCACGGCGGCGGGTGGAAACACCATATATTTT. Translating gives CASTAAGGNTIYF. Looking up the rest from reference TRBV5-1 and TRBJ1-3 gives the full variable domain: KAGVTQTPRYLIKTRGQQVTLSCSPISGHRSVSWYQQTPGQGLQFLFEYFSETQRNKGNFPGRFSGRQFSNSRSEMNVSTLELGDSALYLCASTAAGGNTIYFGEGSWLTVV.

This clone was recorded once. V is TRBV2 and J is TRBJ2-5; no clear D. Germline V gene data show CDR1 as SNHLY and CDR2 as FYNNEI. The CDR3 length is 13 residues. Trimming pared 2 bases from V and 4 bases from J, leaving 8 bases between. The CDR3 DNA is TGTGCCAGCAGTGAAATTACCAGAGAGACCCAGTACTTC. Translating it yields CASSEITRETQYF.

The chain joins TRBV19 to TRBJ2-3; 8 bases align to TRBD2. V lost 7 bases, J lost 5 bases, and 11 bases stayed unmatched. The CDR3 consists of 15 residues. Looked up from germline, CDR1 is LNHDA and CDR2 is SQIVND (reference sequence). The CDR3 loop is CASNLAGSQLDTQYF. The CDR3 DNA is TGTGCCAGTAACCTAGCGGGCTCTCAATTAGATACGCAGTATTTT.

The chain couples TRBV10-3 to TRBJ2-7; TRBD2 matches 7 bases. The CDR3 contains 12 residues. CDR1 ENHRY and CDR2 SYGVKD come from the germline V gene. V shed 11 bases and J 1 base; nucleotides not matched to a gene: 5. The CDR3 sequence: CAASGLSYEQYF. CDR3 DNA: TGTGCCGCCTCGGGACTATCCTACGAGCAGTACTTC.

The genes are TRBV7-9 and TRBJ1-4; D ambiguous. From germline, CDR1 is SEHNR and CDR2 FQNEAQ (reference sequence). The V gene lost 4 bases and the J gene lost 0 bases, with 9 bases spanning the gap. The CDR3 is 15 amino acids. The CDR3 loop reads CASSSRHATNEKLFF. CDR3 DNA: TGTGCCAGCAGCTCCCGACATGCAACTAATGAAAAACTGTTTTTT.

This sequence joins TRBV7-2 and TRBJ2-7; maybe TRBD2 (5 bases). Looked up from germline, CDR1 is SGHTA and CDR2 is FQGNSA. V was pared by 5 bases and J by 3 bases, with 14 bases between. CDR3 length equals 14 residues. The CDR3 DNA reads TGTGCCAGCAGCATTGACCGAGGGAACTACGAGCAGTACTTC. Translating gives CASSIDRGNYEQYF.

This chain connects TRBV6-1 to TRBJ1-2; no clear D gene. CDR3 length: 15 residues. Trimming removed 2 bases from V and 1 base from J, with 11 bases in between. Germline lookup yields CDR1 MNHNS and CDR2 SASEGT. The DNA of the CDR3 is TGTGCCAGCAGTGAACTTTACGAGAATAACTATGGCTACACCTTC. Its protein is CASSELYENNYGYTF.

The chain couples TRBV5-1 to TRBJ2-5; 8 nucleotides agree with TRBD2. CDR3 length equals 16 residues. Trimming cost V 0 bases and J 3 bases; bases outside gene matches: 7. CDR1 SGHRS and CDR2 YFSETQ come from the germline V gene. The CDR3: CASSLGIAGTEETQYF. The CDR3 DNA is TGCGCCAGCAGCTTGGGGATAGCGGGGACCGAAGAGACCCAGTACTTC.

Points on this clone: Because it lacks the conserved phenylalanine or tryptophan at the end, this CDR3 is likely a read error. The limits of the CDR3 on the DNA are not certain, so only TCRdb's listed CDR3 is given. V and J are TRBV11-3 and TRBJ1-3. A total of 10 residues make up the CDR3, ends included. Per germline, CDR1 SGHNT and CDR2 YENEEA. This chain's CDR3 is CASSLGDCIV.

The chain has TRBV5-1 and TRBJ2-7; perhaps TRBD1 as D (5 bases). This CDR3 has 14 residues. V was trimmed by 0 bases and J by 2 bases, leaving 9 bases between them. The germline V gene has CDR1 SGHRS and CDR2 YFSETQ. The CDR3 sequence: CASSLGGGPYEQYF. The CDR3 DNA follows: TGCGCCAGCAGCTTGGGGGGCGGACCCTACGAGCAGTACTTC.

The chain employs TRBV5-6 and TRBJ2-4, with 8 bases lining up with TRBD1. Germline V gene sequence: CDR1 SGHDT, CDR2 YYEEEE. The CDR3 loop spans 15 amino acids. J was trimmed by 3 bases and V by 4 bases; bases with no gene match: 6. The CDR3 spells CASSDNRGDKNIQYF. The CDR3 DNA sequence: TGTGCCAGCAGCGACAACAGGGGGGACAAAAACATTCAGTACTTC.

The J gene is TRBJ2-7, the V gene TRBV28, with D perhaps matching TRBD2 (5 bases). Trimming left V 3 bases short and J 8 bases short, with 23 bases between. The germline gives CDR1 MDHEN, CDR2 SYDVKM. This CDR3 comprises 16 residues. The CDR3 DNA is TGTGCCAGCAGTTTTCAGGAGTCGAGGGCCAAGGTAAAGCAGTACTTC. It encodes CASSFQESRAKVKQYF. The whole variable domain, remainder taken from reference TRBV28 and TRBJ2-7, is DVKVTQSSRYLVKRTGEKVFLECVQDMDHENMFWYRQDPGLGLRLIYFSYDVKMKEKGDIPEGYSVSREKKERFSLILESASTNQTSMYLCASSFQESRAKVKQYFGPGTRLTVT.

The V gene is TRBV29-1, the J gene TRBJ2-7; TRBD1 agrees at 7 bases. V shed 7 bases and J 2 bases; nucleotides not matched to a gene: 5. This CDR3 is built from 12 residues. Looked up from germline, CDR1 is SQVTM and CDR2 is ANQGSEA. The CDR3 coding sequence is TGCAGCGGCCTAGGACAGGCCTACGAGCAGTACTTC. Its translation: CSGLGQAYEQYF.

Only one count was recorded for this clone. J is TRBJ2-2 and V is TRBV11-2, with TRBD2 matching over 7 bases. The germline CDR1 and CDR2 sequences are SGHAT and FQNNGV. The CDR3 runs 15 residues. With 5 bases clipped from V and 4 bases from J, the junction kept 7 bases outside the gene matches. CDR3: CASSDPGTITGELFF. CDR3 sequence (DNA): TGTGCCAGCAGCGACCCCGGGACTATCACCGGGGAGCTGTTTTTT.

As DNA, the CDR3 is TGTGCCAGCAGCCCGCGGACAGGGGCTTACGAGCAGTACTTC. It specifies CASSPRTGAYEQYF. The rearrangement joins TRBV7-9 to TRBJ2-7; 9 bases fit TRBD1. V was pared by 5 bases and J by 4 bases, with 6 bases of the junction left unmatched. This CDR3 is built from 14 residues. Germline assignment: CDR1 SEHNR and CDR2 FQNEAQ (reference sequence).

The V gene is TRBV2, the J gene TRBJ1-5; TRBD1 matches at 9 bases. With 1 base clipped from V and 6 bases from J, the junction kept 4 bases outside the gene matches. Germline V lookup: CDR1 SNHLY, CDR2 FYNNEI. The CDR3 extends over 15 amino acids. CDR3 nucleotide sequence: TGTGCCAGCAGTGAAGGGGGACAGGGTTCTCAGCCCCAGCATTTT. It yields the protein CASSEGGQGSQPQHF.

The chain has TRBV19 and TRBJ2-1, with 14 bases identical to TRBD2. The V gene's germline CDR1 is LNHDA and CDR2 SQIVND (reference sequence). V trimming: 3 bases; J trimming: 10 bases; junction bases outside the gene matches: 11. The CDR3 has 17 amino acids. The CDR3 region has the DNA TGTGCCAGTAGTATCCCCTCGACTAGCGGGAGGGCAATGGAGCAGTTCTTC. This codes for CASSIPSTSGRAMEQFF.

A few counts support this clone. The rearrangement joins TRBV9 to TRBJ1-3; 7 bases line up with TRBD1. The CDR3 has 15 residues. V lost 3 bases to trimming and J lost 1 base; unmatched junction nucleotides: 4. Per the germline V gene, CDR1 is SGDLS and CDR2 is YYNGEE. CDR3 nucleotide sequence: TGTGCCAGCAGCGGAACAGGGGTTTCTGGAAACACCATATATTTT. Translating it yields CASSGTGVSGNTIYF.